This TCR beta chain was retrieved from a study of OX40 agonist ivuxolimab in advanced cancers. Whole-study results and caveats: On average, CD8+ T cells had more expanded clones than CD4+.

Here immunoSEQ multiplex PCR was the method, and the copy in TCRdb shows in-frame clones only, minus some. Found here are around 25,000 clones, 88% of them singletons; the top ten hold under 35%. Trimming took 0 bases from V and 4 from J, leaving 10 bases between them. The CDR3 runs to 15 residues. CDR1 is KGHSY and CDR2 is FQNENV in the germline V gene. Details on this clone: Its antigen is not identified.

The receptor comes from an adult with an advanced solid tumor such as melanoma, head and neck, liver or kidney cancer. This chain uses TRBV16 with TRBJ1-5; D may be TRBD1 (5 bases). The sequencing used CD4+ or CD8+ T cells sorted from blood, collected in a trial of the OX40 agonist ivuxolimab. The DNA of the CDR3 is TGTGCCAGCAGCCAATCGGTGAGGGGTAATCAGCCCCAGCATTTT. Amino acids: CASSQSVRGNQPQHF.